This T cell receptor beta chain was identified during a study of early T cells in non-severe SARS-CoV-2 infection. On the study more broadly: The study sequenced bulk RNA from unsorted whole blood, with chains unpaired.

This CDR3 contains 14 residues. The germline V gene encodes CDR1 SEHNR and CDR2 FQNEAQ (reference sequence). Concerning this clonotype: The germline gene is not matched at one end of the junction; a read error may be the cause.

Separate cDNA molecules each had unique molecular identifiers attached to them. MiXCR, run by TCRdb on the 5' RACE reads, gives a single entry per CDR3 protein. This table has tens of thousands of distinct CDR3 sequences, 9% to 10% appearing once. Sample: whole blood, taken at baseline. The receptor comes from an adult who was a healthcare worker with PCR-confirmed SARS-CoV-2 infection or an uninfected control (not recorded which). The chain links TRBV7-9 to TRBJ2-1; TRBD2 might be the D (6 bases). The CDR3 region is CASSPPLAELPPHF. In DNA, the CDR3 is TGTGCCAGCAGCCCGCCCTTAGCGGAACTTCCTCCCCACTTC.